The 31 T cell receptor beta chains listed next were all sequenced from one sample in a study of blood T cell repertoires in COVID-19. Sequenced by immunoSEQ multiplex PCR; TCRdb stores in-frame clones only, minus some. The sample shows 410,000 or so clones, roughly 90% of them seen only once. Sequencing was performed on peripheral blood. Every receptor here comes from a middle-aged woman with COVID-19, enrolled during active disease.

V and J are TRBV7-6 and TRBJ2-2; 10 positions match TRBD2. Trimming removed 2 bases from V and 5 bases from J; junction bases left unmatched: 8. CDR3 length: 17 residues. Germline V CDR1 and CDR2: SGHVS, FNYEAQ. DNA for the CDR3: TGTGCCAGCAGCTTAAACTCCGGGACTAGCGCTACCGGGGAGCTGTTTTTT. This translates into CASSLNSGTSATGELFF.

The chain couples TRBV5-6 to TRBJ1-6, with TRBD1 identical over 7 bases. Per the germline V gene, CDR1 is SGHDT and CDR2 is YYEEEE. Germline trimming cut 7 bases from V and 7 bases from J; bases unmatched to any gene: 2. CDR3 length: 12 amino acids. CDR3 loop: CASGTVNSPLHF. CDR3 DNA: TGTGCCAGCGGGACAGTGAATTCACCCCTCCACTTT.

J is TRBJ1-6 and V is TRBV7-9; D is uncertain. The V end lost 3 bases, the J end lost 7 bases, and 4 bases lay between the germline ends. The CDR3 extends over 12 amino acids. Germline CDR1 is SEHNR and CDR2 is FQNEAQ (reference sequence). The CDR3 here is CASSFPNSPLHF. CDR3 nucleotide sequence: TGTGCCAGCAGCTTCCCGAATTCACCCCTCCACTTT.

This clone was counted once. The chain is built from TRBV23-1 and TRBJ2-1; 12 bases are a match to TRBD1. TRBV23-1 has ORF status, its function being uncertain. The junction had 7 bases not matched to a gene; V was cut back by 2 bases and J by 8 bases. The CDR3 runs to 16 residues. CDR3 amino acids: CASSQAGTGGSDEQFF. The CDR3 nucleotides are TGCGCCAGCAGTCAAGCCGGGACAGGGGGCTCAGATGAGCAGTTCTTC.

The V gene is TRBV7-2, the J gene TRBJ1-4; TRBD1 matches 9 bases. V lost 5 bases and J lost 10; bases outside the gene matches: 20. This CDR3 spans 18 amino acids. Germline V CDR1 and CDR2: SGHTA, FQGNSA. As DNA, the CDR3 is TGTGCCAGCAGCCCGCAGGGACAGGGTCTCCCGGGGGGTTTAAAACTGTTTTTT. Amino acid sequence: CASSPQGQGLPGGLKLFF.

The chain carries TRBV6-5 and TRBJ2-2, with D maybe TRBD1 (6 bases). There are 12 residues in the CDR3. V dropped 6 bases and J dropped 7 bases, with 9 bases sitting between them. Looked up from germline, CDR1 is MNHEY and CDR2 is SVGAGI. The CDR3 protein is CASRRQVGELFF. CDR3 sequence (DNA): TGTGCCAGCAGACGACAGGTCGGGGAGCTGTTTTTT.

V is TRBV15 and J is TRBJ2-7, with a weak D call TRBD1 (6 bases). The length of the CDR3 is 17 residues. V lost 0 bases and J lost 2, with 17 bases in between. Germline V CDR1 and CDR2: LNHNV, YYDKDF (reference sequence). The CDR3 DNA reads as TGTGCCACCAGCAGAGATCGTCGGACAGTCCCTCCCTACGAGCAGTACTTC. This sequence encodes CATSRDRRTVPPYEQYF.

This clone was observed a single time. The chain has TRBV7-2 and TRBJ1-2, with D unclear. This CDR3 spans 12 amino acids. Trimming cost V 1 base and J 4 bases, with 4 bases left between them. Germline CDR1 reads SGHTA; CDR2 reads FQGNSA. Here the CDR3 DNA reads TGTGCCAGCAGCTTAGATCTCTATGGCTACACCTTC. This sequence encodes CASSLDLYGYTF.

J is TRBJ2-7 and V is TRBV5-1, with D tentatively TRBD2 (7 bases). CDR1 and CDR2 from the germline V gene are SGHRS and YFSETQ. Trimming left V 4 bases short and J 3 bases short, with 23 bases between. This CDR3 is built from 17 residues. CDR3 in DNA: TGCGCCAGCAGCACCCACGCGGCGAGGGGGGGGGTCTACGAGCAGTACTTC. Protein: CASSTHAARGGVYEQYF.

The gene calls are TRBV27 and TRBJ1-2, with 7 nucleotides matching TRBD1. The CDR3 runs to 14 residues. The germline CDR1 and CDR2 sequences are MNHEY and SMNVEV (reference sequence). The V and J ends lost 6 bases and 2 bases, in that order; junction bases with no gene match: 6. DNA of the CDR3: TGTGCCAGCAGGACGGGACAGTGGAACTATGGCTACACCTTC. Protein product: CASRTGQWNYGYTF.

About this clone itself: A junction boundary mismatches the germline segment, possibly from a read error. The CDR3 DNA is TGCGCCAGCAGCCAAGATCAGGGTATGCCCCCGATCTTC. Translated: CASSQDQGMPPIF. This sequence joins TRBV4-1 and TRBJ2-1, with D possibly being TRBD1 (5 bases). Germline assignment: CDR1 MGHRA and CDR2 YSYEKL. The CDR3 consists of 13 residues.

This chain uses TRBV28 with TRBJ1-1, with 11 bases matching TRBD1. The V segment lost 3 bases and the J segment 3 bases; nucleotides outside the gene matches: 18. The CDR3 length is 20 residues. Germline CDR1 MDHEN, CDR2 SYDVKM. CDR3 sequence: CASSFLPPGQGEIGDTEAFF. CDR3 bases: TGTGCCAGCAGTTTCCTGCCCCCGGGACAGGGGGAAATAGGCGACACTGAAGCTTTCTTT. Complete variable domain (other parts from reference TRBV28 and TRBJ1-1): DVKVTQSSRYLVKRTGEKVFLECVQDMDHENMFWYRQDPGLGLRLIYFSYDVKMKEKGDIPEGYSVSREKKERFSLILESASTNQTSMYLCASSFLPPGQGEIGDTEAFFGQGTRLTVV.

The chain has TRBV19 and TRBJ1-2; tentatively, D is TRBD1 (6 bases). The CDR3 is 13 residues long. The V gene's germline CDR1 is LNHDA and CDR2 SQIVND (reference sequence). Between the trimmed V and J ends, which lost 7 bases and 4 bases, there was a span of 13 bases. The CDR3 is CASIPTGGYGYTF. CDR3 nucleotides: TGTGCCAGTATTCCGACAGGCGGCTATGGCTACACCTTC.

The V and J genes are TRBV9 and TRBJ1-1; D uncertain. The CDR3 sequence is 13 residues long. CDR1 and CDR2 (germline): SGDLS, YYNGEE. The V end lost 1 base, the J end lost 1 base, and 5 bases lay between the germline ends. The CDR3 protein is CASSVSQNTEAFF. The CDR3 region has the DNA TGTGCCAGCAGCGTAAGCCAGAACACTGAAGCTTTCTTT.

This chain uses TRBV9 with TRBJ1-2; D gene uncertain. The germline V gene has CDR1 SGDLS and CDR2 YYNGEE. CDR3 length equals 14 residues. V shed 3 bases and J shed 3 bases, with 12 bases lying between them. The CDR3 sequence: CASSDLSGYYGYTF. CDR3 in DNA: TGTGCCAGCAGCGATCTCTCGGGGTACTATGGCTACACCTTC.

This chain connects TRBV29-1 to TRBJ1-3; TRBD1 is a possible D gene (5 bases). The CDR3 runs 14 residues. V was pared by 7 bases and J by 4 bases, with 17 bases between. CDR1 and CDR2 (germline): SQVTM, ANQGSEA. Here the CDR3 DNA reads TGCAGCGCTTCTCAGGGATCGTCGGGAAACACCATATATTTT. This gives the protein CSASQGSSGNTIYF.

The rearrangement uses TRBV2 and TRBJ1-4; D might be TRBD1 (5 bases). This CDR3 spans 15 amino acids. CDR1 is SNHLY and CDR2 is FYNNEI in the germline V gene. V was pared by 7 bases and J by 0 bases, with 12 bases between. The CDR3: CASKGKAATNEKLFF. The CDR3 bases are TGTGCCAGCAAGGGGAAAGCTGCAACTAATGAAAAACTGTTTTTT.

The gene calls are TRBV4-3 and TRBJ2-7; 10 nucleotides line up with TRBD1. Germline CDR1 LGHNA, CDR2 YSLEER. The CDR3 covers 15 residues. The trim removed 1 base at V and 8 bases at J, leaving 8 bases unmatched. The CDR3 loop reads CASSQGGQGLFKQYF. The CDR3 coding sequence is TGCGCCAGCAGCCAAGGGGGACAGGGGTTATTCAAGCAGTACTTC.

This sequence joins TRBV6-4 and TRBJ1-5; D ambiguous. From germline, CDR1 is MRHNA and CDR2 SNTAGT. CDR3 length equals 13 residues. V lost 3 bases to trimming and J lost 3 bases, with 6 bases between them. CDR3 sequence (DNA): TGTGCCAGCAGTGAGGCAACCAATCAGCCCCAGCATTTT. This gives the protein CASSEATNQPQHF.

This chain uses TRBV7-8 with TRBJ2-3; D remains unclear. V lost 4 bases to trimming and J lost 1 base, with 12 bases between them. The V gene's germline CDR1 is SGHVS and CDR2 FQNEAQ. The CDR3 sequence is 15 residues long. CDR3 DNA sequence: TGTGCCAGCAGCTCACCCGGGTTAGGCACAGATACGCAGTATTTT. Protein: CASSSPGLGTDTQYF.

The chain couples TRBV27 to TRBJ1-1; possibly TRBD1 for D (6 bases). The CDR3 length is 15 residues. The V gene's germline CDR1 is MNHEY and CDR2 SMNVEV (reference sequence). V lost 10 bases to trimming and J lost 5 bases, with 23 bases between them. CDR3: CATGDTPVSRTEAFF. CDR3 sequence (DNA): TGTGCCACAGGGGACACTCCGGTTAGTAGGACTGAAGCTTTCTTT.

The chain uses TRBV27 and TRBJ2-7, with D unresolved. In germline, CDR1 is MNHEY, CDR2 SMNVEV (reference sequence). V lost 4 bases and J lost 4, with 11 bases in between. CDR3 length equals 13 residues. The CDR3 is CASSSPSGYEQYF. The CDR3, as DNA: TGTGCCAGCAGTTCCCCCTCCGGTTACGAGCAGTACTTC.

The chain uses TRBV7-9 and TRBJ2-2; 12 bases map to TRBD2. The germline gives CDR1 SEHNR, CDR2 FQNEAQ (reference sequence). V was pared by 8 bases and J by 4 bases, with 2 bases of the junction left unmatched. The CDR3 has 14 amino acids. The CDR3 reads CASQGLAGTGELFF. DNA of the CDR3: TGTGCCAGCCAGGGACTAGCGGGCACCGGGGAGCTGTTTTTT.

The V and J genes are TRBV11-2 and TRBJ2-1; 8 bases map to TRBD2. The V and J ends lost 5 bases and 0 bases, in that order; junction bases with no gene match: 3. The CDR3 covers 15 residues. Per germline, CDR1 SGHAT and CDR2 FQNNGV. The CDR3 protein is CASSPSGYSYNEQFF. The CDR3 DNA sequence: TGTGCCAGCAGCCCTAGCGGGTACTCCTACAATGAGCAGTTCTTC.

This rearrangement joins TRBV12-3 or TRBV12-4 to TRBJ2-5; 8 nucleotides line up with TRBD2. The V and J ends lost 8 bases and 4 bases, in that order; junction bases with no gene match: 3. This CDR3 spans 12 amino acids. CDR3 nucleotides: TGTGCCAGCGGCCTAGCGGGAGAGACCCAGTACTTC. It translates to CASGLAGETQYF.

This sequence joins TRBV4-3 and TRBJ2-7; D gene unclear. Germline V gene lookup returns CDR1 LGHNA and CDR2 YSLEER. CDR3 length: 15 residues. V was pared by 0 bases and J by 3 bases, with 12 bases between. The CDR3 region has the DNA TGCGCCAGCAGCCAAGAAAGCCACAGTAGCTACGAGCAGTACTTC. Its translation is CASSQESHSSYEQYF.

The sample holds one count of this clone. The chain couples TRBV7-9 to TRBJ2-6, with 12 bases that match TRBD1. This CDR3 region has 19 residues. From germline, CDR1 is SEHNR and CDR2 FQNEAQ (reference sequence). V shed 5 bases and J 3 bases; nucleotides not matched to a gene: 11. The CDR3 bases are TGTGCCAGCAGCCCCATGCCGGGACAGGGGGCCGGTGGGGCCAACGTCCTGACTTTC. Protein sequence: CASSPMPGQGAGGANVLTF.

The chain is built from TRBV18 and TRBJ1-2; D is ambiguous. This CDR3 comprises 14 residues. Germline loops: CDR1 KGHSH, CDR2 LQKENI. The V end lost 0 bases, the J end lost 7 bases, and 12 bases lay between the germline ends. The CDR3 protein is CASSPPGRSSGYTF. For the CDR3, the DNA is TGTGCCAGCTCACCACCCGGCAGGTCGAGTGGCTACACCTTC.

The chain carries TRBV9 and TRBJ2-5; D gene ambiguous. V lost 4 bases, J lost 1 base, and 11 bases lay in between. The CDR3 contains 14 residues. Germline lookup yields CDR1 SGDLS and CDR2 YYNGEE. CDR3: CASSPSGFQETQYF. The CDR3 nucleotides are TGTGCCAGCAGCCCATCCGGGTTCCAAGAGACCCAGTACTTC.

CDR3 residues: CASSQGDANEKLFF. The CDR3 DNA reads as TGTGCCAGCAGCCAGGGGGACGCCAATGAAAAACTGTTTTTT. The V call is TRBV6-2 or TRBV6-3, the J call TRBJ1-4, with 7 bases matching TRBD1. The CDR3 consists of 14 residues. The V gene's germline CDR1 is MNHEY and CDR2 SVGEGT. V lost 6 bases and J lost 5; bases outside the gene matches: 6.

The chain links TRBV27 to TRBJ2-3; TRBD2 aligns across 15 bases. CDR1 is MNHEY and CDR2 is SMNVEV in the germline V gene (reference sequence). With V trimmed by 6 bases and J by 3 bases, 7 bases remained unmatched. The CDR3 spans 17 residues. The CDR3 protein is CASSWDGTSGGTDTQYF. The CDR3, as DNA: TGTGCCAGCAGCTGGGACGGGACTAGCGGGGGGACAGATACGCAGTATTTT.